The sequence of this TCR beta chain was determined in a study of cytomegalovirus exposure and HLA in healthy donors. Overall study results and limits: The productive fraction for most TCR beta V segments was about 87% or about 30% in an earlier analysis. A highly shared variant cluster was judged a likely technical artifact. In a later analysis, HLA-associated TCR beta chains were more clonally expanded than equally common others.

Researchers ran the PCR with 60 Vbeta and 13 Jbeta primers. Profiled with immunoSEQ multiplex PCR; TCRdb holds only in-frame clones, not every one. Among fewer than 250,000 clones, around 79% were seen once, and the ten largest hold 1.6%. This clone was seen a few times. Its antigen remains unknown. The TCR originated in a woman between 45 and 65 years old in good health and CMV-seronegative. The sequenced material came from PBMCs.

CDR3 bases: TGCGCCAGCAGCCAGCCGGGACAGGGCGGCACTGAAGCTTTCTTT. Translation: CASSQPGQGGTEAFF. The chain combines TRBV4-1 with TRBJ1-1; TRBD1 matches 9 bases. Per the germline V gene, CDR1 is MGHRA and CDR2 is YSYEKL. CDR3 length equals 15 residues. Unmatched junction bases numbered 6, after V lost 3 bases and J lost 4 bases.